Below, one T cell receptor beta chain is given with its context. This entry belongs to a study of shared clonotypes between healthy human individuals. Assay: immunoSEQ multiplex PCR; the TCRdb copy retains only in-frame clones and omits some. Of some 1,400,000 clones in the sample, roughly 96% are singletons; the top ten hold more than 0.9%. Germline V CDR1 and CDR2: MNHNS, SASEGT. This CDR3 contains 13 residues. V was trimmed by 3 bases and J by 9 bases, leaving 11 bases between them. The V call is TRBV6-1, the J call TRBJ1-4; D is unresolved. The TCR sequence derives from a man aged 25 to 40 in good health. The sequencing input was naive CD4+ T cells sorted from blood. Subset specified: CD45RA+ positively selected. In DNA form, the CDR3 reads TGTGCCAGCAGTGATTATCCCGGCCAAAAACTGTTTTTT. It yields the protein CASSDYPGQKLFF.